One T cell receptor (beta chain) is described in this entry. Antigen specificity is unknown. The length of the CDR3 is 13 residues. V was clipped by 6 bases and J by 1 base, with 10 bases between them. CDR1 DFQATT and CDR2 SNEGSKA come from the germline V gene (reference sequence). These data originate in a study of T-cell reconstitution after alpha-beta-depleted transplantation in children. The study's findings and limits: Several hundred graft clones that had expanded were reportedly the source of alpha-beta T cells about two months after transplant. Counts and diversity of T cells one year after transplant came mostly from newly produced T cells. Recipient T cells and thymic progenitors that survived gave rise to the high TCRbeta diversity observed at day 60 in some patients.

TCRbeta library construction was performed incorporating unique molecular identifiers. Via MiXCR, TCRdb re-called the PCR reads, giving one row per CDR3 protein. The table has almost 250,000 distinct CDR3 sequences, about 25% seen once; the top ten hold roughly 2.7%. The source is a girl aged 2-15 years with Fanconi anemia, due to receive a stem cell transplant. The sample consisted of PBMCs, taken before TCRalphabeta/CD19-depleted stem cell transplant. V and J are TRBV20-1 and TRBJ2-1, with D perhaps TRBD1 (6 bases). For the CDR3, the DNA is TGCAGTGCGTGGGGGCCGTCCTACAATGAGCAGTTCTTC. Its translation: CSAWGPSYNEQFF.